Only one count was recorded for the clone carrying this T cell receptor (beta chain). These data are taken from a study of blood T cell repertoires in COVID-19. Across the whole study: Sources were T cells, B-cell-depleted T cells, or PBMCs; the material itself was cDNA or gDNA.

In the authors' methods: Amplification of reference gene primers was used by the study to estimate nucleated cell counts. The assay was immunoSEQ multiplex PCR, and TCRdb's table has in-frame clones only and misses some. That table furnishes V, J and clone size, whereas the DNA furnished D and trimming. The sample lists around 300,000 clones, roughly 87% occurring once. CDR1 and CDR2 (germline): ENHRY, SYGVKD. This CDR3 comprises 16 residues. The V end lost 7 bases, the J end lost 4 bases, and 22 bases lay between the germline ends. The chain combines TRBV10-3 with TRBJ1-2, with D possibly matching TRBD1 (5 bases). The clonotype was recovered from a man aged 18 to 29 with active or convalescent COVID-19. Sequenced: peripheral blood. CDR3 residues: CAITKGLLFGSYGYTF. As DNA, the CDR3 is TGTGCCATCACCAAGGGACTCCTATTCGGAAGCTATGGCTACACCTTC.